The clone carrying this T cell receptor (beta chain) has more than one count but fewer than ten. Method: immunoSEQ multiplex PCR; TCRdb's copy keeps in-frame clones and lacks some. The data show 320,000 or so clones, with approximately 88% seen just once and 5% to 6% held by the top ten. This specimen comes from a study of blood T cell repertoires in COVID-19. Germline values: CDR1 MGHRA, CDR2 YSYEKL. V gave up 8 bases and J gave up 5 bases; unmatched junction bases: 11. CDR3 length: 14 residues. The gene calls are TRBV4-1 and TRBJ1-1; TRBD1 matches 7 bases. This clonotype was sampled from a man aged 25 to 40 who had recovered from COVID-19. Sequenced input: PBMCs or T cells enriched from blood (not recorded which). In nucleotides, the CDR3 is TGCGCCAGCTCAACAAGAGAACAGGGGACTGAAGCTTTCTTT. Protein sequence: CASSTREQGTEAFF.